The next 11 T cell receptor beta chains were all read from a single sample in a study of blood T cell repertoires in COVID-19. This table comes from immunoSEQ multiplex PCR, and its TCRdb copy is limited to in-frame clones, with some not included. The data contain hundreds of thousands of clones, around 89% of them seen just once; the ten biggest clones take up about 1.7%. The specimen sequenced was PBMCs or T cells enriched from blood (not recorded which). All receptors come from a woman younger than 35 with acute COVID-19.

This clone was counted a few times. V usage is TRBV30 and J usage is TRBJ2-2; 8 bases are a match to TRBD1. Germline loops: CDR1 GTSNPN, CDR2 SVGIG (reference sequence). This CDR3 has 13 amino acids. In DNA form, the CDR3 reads TGTGCTGAGGACAGGGTTAACACCGGGGAGCTGTTTTTT. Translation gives CAEDRVNTGELFF.

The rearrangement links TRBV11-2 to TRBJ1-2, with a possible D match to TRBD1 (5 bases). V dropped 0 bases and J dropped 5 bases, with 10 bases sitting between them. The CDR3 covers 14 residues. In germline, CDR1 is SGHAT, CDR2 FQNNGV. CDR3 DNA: TGTGCCAGCAGCTTAGATCAGACAGCTTATGGCTACACCTTC. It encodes CASSLDQTAYGYTF.

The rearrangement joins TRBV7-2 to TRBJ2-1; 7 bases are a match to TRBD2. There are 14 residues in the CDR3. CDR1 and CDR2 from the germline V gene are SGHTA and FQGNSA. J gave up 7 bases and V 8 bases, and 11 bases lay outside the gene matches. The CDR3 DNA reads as TGTGCCAGCTCTCTTAGCGGGCCGAGGAATGAGCAGTTCTTC. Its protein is CASSLSGPRNEQFF.

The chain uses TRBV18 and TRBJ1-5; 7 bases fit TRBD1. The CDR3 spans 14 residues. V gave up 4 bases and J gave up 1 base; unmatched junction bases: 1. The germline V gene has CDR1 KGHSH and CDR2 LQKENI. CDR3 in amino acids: CASSQGASNQPQHF. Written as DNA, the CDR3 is TGTGCCAGCTCACAGGGGGCGAGCAATCAGCCCCAGCATTTT. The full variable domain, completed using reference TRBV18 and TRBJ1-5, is NAGVMQNPRHLVRRRGQEARLRCSPMKGHSHVYWYRQLPEEGLKFMVYLQKENIIDESGMPKERFSAEFPKEGPSILRIQQVVRGDSAAYFCASSQGASNQPQHFGDGTRLSIL.

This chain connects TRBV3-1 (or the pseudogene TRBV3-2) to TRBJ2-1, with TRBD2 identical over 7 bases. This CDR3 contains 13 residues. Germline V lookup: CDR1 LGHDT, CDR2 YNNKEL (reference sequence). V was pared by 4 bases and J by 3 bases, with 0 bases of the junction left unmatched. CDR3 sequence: CASSRDYYNEQFF. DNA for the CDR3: TGTGCCAGCAGCCGGGACTACTACAATGAGCAGTTCTTC.

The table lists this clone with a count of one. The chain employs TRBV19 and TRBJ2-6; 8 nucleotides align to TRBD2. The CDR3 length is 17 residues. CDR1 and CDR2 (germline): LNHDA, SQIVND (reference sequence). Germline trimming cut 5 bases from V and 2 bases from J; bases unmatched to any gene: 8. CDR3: CASSPRTGGAGANVLTF. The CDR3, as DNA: TGTGCCAGTAGTCCGCGTACCGGGGGGGCTGGGGCCAACGTCCTGACTTTC. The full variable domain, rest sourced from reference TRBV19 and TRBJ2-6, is DGGITQSPKYLFRKEGQNVTLSCEQNLNHDAMYWYRQDPGQGLRLIYYSQIVNDFQKGDIAEGYSVSREKKESFPLTVTSAQKNPTAFYLCASSPRTGGAGANVLTFGAGSRLTVL.

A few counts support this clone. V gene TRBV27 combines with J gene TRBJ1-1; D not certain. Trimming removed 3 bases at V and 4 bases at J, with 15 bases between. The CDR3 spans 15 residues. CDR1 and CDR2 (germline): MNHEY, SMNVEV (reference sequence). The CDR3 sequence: CASSLKTGIPTEAFF. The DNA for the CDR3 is TGTGCCAGCAGTTTGAAAACCGGGATCCCCACTGAAGCTTTCTTT.

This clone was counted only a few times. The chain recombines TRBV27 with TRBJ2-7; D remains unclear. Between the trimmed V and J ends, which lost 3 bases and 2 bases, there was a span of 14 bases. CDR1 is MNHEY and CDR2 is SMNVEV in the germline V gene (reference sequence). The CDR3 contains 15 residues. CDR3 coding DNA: TGTGCCAGCAGTTTTGGCGGAACCCCGGCCTACGAGCAGTACTTC. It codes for CASSFGGTPAYEQYF.

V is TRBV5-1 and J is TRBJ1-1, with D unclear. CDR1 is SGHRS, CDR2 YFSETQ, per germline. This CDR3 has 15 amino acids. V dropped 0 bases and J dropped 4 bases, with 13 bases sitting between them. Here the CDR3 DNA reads TGCGCCAGCAGCTTGGCATCTTTTACTTTCACTGAAGCTTTCTTT. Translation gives CASSLASFTFTEAFF.

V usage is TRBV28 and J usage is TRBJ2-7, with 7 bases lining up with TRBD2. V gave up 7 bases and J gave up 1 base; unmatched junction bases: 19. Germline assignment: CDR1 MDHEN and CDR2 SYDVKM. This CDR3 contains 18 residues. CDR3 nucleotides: TGTGCCAGCATGGGCGGGAGTAGTAGGAGAGGGAGGTCCTACGAGCAGTACTTC. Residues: CASMGGSSRRGRSYEQYF.

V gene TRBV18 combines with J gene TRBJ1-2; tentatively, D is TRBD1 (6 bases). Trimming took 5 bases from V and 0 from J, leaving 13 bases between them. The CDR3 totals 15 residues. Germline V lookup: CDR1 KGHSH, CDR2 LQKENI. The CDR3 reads CASSISGATNYGYTF. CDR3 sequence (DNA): TGTGCCAGCTCAATTTCAGGGGCCACTAACTATGGCTACACCTTC.